A single sample gave rise to the 8 T cell receptor beta chains below, sequenced in a study of early stage breast cancer tumors. Repertoires were generated with immunoSEQ multiplex PCR, while TCRdb's copy carries only in-frame clones and drops some. Of fewer than 90,000 clones listed, approximately 79% are singletons. The sequencing input was blood. These receptor sequences come from a person between 60 and 70 years old with breast cancer.

This chain uses TRBV23-1 with TRBJ2-3; D possibly corresponds to TRBD2 (6 bases). TRBV23-1 is recorded as an ORF, its role being uncertain. The CDR3 is made up of 16 amino acids. Trimming stripped 7 bases from V and 8 bases from J, with 25 bases between. CDR3 DNA: TGCGCCAGCATACACCCGGGAGTCCCGGATGAAGTTACGCAGTATTTT. It is translated as CASIHPGVPDEVTQYF.

V gene TRBV7-8 combines with J gene TRBJ1-2, with D possibly being TRBD1 (5 bases). The CDR3 is 13 residues long. Germline CDR1 reads SGHVS; CDR2 reads FQNEAQ. The germline V and J ends were trimmed by 5 bases and 2 bases, with 9 bases remaining between them. The CDR3 bases are TGTGCCAGCAGCCTCCAGGGAAACTATGGCTACACCTTC. Its translation: CASSLQGNYGYTF.

The V call is TRBV7-6, the J call TRBJ1-4, with D unresolved. The CDR3 runs 13 residues. CDR1 SGHVS and CDR2 FNYEAQ come from the germline V gene. The germline V and J ends were trimmed by 5 bases and 7 bases, with 11 bases remaining between them. The CDR3 nucleotides are TGTGCCAGCAGCCTCCTTAGAGGTGAAAAACTGTTTTTT. Its translation: CASSLLRGEKLFF.

The V and J genes are TRBV27 and TRBJ2-3; maybe TRBD2 (7 bases). The CDR3 covers 15 residues. Germline loops: CDR1 MNHEY, CDR2 SMNVEV (reference sequence). V lost 6 bases and J 2 bases, leaving 15 bases between the germline ends. CDR3 nucleotide sequence: TGTGCCAGCAGGCCCGGGGGGCCCCTCACAGATACGCAGTATTTT. Encoded protein: CASRPGGPLTDTQYF.

This clone was seen only a few times. This sequence joins TRBV19 and TRBJ1-6; no definite D call. Germline V CDR1 and CDR2: LNHDA, SQIVND (reference sequence). The CDR3 contains 14 residues. The ends were cut back, 3 bases at V and 7 bases at J, with 10 bases in the middle. CDR3 sequence reads: CASSIPTSNSPLHF. The CDR3 DNA sequence: TGTGCCAGTAGTATCCCCACCAGCAATTCACCCCTCCACTTT. The full variable domain, rest sourced from reference TRBV19 and TRBJ1-6, is DGGITQSPKYLFRKEGQNVTLSCEQNLNHDAMYWYRQDPGQGLRLIYYSQIVNDFQKGDIAEGYSVSREKKESFPLTVTSAQKNPTAFYLCASSIPTSNSPLHFGNGTRLTVT.

V and J are TRBV18 and TRBJ1-1, with D unresolved. V was pared by 6 bases and J by 0 bases, with 8 bases between. Germline V CDR1 and CDR2: KGHSH, LQKENI. The CDR3 loop spans 13 amino acids. CDR3 nucleotides: TGTGCCAGCTCGGGTTCAGTGAACACTGAAGCTTTCTTT. This gives the protein CASSGSVNTEAFF. The full variable domain, with the rest looked up from reference TRBV18 and TRBJ1-1, is NAGVMQNPRHLVRRRGQEARLRCSPMKGHSHVYWYRQLPEEGLKFMVYLQKENIIDESGMPKERFSAEFPKEGPSILRIQQVVRGDSAAYFCASSGSVNTEAFFGQGTRLTVV.

The chain uses TRBV5-1 and TRBJ2-3; 13 positions match TRBD2. This CDR3 is built from 15 residues. The junction had 8 bases not matched to a gene; V was cut back by 5 bases and J by 8 bases. Germline-derived CDR1 and CDR2 are SGHRS and YFSETQ. The CDR3 bases are TGCGCCAGCAGGGGGACTAGCGGGATCGGAGGTACGCAGTATTTT. Translation gives CASRGTSGIGGTQYF.

This clone was picked up a small number of times. This chain joins TRBV28 and TRBJ1-2; no reliable D call. The V and J ends lost 5 bases and 0 bases respectively, with 13 bases between them. CDR1 and CDR2 from the germline V gene are MDHEN and SYDVKM. The length of the CDR3 is 15 residues. This CDR3 is CASSPTTPANYGYTF. The CDR3 DNA follows: TGTGCCAGCAGTCCGACAACCCCAGCTAACTATGGCTACACCTTC.